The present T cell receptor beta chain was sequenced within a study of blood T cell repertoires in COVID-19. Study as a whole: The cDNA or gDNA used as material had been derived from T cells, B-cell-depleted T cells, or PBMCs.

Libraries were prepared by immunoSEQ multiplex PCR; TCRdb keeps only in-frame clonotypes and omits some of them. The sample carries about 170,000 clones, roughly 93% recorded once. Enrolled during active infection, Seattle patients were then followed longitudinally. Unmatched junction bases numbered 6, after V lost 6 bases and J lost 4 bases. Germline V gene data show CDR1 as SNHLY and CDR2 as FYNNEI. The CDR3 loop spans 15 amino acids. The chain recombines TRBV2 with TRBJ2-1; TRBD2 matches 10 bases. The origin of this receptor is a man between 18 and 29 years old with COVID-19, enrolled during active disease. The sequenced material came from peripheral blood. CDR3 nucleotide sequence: TGTGCCAGCAGCTTCGGACTAGCGGAATACAATGAGCAGTTCTTC. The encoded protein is CASSFGLAEYNEQFF. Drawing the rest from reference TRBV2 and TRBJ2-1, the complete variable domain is EPEVTQTPSHQVTQMGQEVILRCVPISNHLYFYWYRQILGQKVEFLVSFYNNEISEKSEIFDDQFSVERPDGSNFTLKIRSTKLEDSAMYFCASSFGLAEYNEQFFGPGTRLTVL.